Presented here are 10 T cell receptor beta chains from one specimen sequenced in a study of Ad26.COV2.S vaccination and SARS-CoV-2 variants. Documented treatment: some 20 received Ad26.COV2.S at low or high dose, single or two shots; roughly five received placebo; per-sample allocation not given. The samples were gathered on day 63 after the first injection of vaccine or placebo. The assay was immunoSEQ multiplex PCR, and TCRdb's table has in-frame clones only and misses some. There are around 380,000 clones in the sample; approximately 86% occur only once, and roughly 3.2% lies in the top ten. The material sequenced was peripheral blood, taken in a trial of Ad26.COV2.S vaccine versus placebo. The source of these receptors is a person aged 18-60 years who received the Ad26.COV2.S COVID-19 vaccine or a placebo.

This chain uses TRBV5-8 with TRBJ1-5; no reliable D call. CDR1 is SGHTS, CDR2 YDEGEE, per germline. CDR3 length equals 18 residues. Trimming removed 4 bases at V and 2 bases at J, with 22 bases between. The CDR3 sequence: CASSPNLTQGRGNQPQHF. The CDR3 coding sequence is TGTGCCAGCAGCCCAAACCTAACCCAAGGCCGAGGCAATCAGCCCCAGCATTTT.

CDR3 loop: CASRSQGVGTQYF. DNA for the CDR3: TGTGCCAGCAGGTCACAGGGGGTCGGAACCCAGTACTTC. The chain recombines TRBV2 with TRBJ2-5; 8 positions agree with TRBD1. Looked up from germline, CDR1 is SNHLY and CDR2 is FYNNEI. The V and J ends lost 6 bases and 8 bases, in that order; junction bases with no gene match: 8. This CDR3 has 13 amino acids.

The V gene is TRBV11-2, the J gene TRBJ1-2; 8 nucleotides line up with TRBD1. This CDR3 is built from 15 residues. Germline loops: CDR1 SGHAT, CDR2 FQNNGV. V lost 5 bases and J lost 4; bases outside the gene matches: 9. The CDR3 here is CASSDTGTGSYGYTF. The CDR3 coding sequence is TGTGCCAGCAGCGACACCGGGACAGGTAGCTATGGCTACACCTTC.

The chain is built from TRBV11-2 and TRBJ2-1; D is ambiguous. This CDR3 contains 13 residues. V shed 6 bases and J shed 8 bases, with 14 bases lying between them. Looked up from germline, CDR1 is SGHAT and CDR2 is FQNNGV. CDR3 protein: CASSRSPGDEQFF. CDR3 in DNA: TGTGCCAGCAGTCGGAGCCCAGGCGATGAGCAGTTCTTC.

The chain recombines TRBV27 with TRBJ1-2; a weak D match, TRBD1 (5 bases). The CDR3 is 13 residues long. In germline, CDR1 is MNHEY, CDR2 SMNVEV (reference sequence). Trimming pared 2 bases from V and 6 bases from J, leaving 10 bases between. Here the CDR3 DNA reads TGTGCCAGCAGTTTAAGGGTGGGGGATGGCTACACCTTC. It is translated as CASSLRVGDGYTF.

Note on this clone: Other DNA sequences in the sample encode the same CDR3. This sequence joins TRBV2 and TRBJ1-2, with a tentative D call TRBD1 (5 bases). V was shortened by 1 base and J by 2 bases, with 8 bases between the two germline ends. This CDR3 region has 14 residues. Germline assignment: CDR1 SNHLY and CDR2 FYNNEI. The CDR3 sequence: CASSEDRGNYGYTF. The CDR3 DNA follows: TGTGCCAGCAGTGAAGACCGGGGCAACTATGGCTACACCTTC.

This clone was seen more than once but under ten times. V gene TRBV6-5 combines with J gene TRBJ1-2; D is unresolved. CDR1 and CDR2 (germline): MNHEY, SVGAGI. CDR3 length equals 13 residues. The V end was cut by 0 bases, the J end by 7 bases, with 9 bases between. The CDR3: CASSYSRQIGYTF. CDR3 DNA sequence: TGTGCCAGCAGTTACTCCAGGCAGATTGGCTACACCTTC.

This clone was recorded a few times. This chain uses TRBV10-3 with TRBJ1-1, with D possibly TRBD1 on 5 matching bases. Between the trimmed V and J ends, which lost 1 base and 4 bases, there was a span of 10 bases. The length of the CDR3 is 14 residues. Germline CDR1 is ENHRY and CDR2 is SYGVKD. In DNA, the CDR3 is TGTGCCATCAGTGAGTTCGGGGCGGGCACTGAAGCTTTCTTT. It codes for CAISEFGAGTEAFF.

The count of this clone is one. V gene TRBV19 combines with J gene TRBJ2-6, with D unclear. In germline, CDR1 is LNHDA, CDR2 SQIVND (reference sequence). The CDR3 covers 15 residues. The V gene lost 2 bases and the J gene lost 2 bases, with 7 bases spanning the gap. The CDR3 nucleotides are TGTGCCAGTAGTATATCCGGGCCTGGGGCCAACGTCCTGACTTTC. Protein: CASSISGPGANVLTF.

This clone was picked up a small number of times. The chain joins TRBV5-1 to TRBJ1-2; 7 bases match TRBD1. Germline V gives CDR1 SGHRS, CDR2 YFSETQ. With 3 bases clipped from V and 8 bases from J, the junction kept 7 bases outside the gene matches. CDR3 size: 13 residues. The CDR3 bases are TGCGCCAGCAGCTATGACAGGGCGGAAGGCTACACCTTC. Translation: CASSYDRAEGYTF.